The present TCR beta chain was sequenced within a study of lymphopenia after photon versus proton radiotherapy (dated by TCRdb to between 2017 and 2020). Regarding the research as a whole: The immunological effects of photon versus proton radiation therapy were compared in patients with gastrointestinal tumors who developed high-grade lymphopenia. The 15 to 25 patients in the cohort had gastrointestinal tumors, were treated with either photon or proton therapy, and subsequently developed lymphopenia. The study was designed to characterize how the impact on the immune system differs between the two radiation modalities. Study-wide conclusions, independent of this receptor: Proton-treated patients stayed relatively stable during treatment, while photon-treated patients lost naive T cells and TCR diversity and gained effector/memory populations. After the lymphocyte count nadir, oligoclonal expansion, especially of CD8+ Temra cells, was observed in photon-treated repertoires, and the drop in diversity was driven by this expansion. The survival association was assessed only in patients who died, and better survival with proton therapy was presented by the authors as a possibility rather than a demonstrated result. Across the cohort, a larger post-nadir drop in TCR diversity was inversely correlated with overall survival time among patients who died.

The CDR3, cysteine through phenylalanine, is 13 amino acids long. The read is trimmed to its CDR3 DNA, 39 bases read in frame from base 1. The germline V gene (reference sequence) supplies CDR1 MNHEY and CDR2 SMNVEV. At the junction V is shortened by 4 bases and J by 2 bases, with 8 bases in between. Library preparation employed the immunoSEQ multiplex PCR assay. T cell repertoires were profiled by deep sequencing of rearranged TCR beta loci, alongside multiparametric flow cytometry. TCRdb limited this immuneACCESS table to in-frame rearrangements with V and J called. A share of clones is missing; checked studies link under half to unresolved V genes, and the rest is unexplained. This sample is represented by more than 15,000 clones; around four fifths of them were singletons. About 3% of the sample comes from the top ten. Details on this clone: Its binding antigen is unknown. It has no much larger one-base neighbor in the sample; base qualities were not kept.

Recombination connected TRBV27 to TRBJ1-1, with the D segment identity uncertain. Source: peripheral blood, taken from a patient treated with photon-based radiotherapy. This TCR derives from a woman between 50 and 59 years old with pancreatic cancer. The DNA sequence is TGTGCCAGCAGTTGGCGGGGTAACACTGAAGCTTTCTTT. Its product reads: CASSWRGNTEAFF.